The subject of this entry is one TCR beta chain. Germline lookup yields CDR1 LGHDT and CDR2 YNNKEL (reference sequence). The CDR3 spans 17 residues. The V gene lost 2 bases and the J gene lost 4 bases, with 20 bases spanning the gap. This entry comes from a study of blood T cell repertoires in COVID-19. The overall study: Acute and convalescent COVID-19 specimens originated in the United States, Italy and Spain. PBMCs, B-cell-depleted T cells, or T cells were the source of the cDNA or gDNA that made up the material.

In the original workflow: Amplified reference gene primers provided the basis for estimating nucleated cell counts. This table comes from immunoSEQ multiplex PCR, and its TCRdb copy is limited to in-frame clones, with some not included. The V and J calls and the clone size are those of that table, but D and trimming were determined from the DNA. Of about 150,000 clones in the sample, around 85% are singletons; the top ten hold roughly 3.4%. The origin of this receptor is a man aged 65-85 years with acute or convalescent COVID-19. This chain connects TRBV3-1 (or the pseudogene TRBV3-2) to TRBJ2-5; no clear D. The sample comprised peripheral blood. The chain's CDR3 is CASSQRFGRLLGETQYF. CDR3 DNA: TGTGCCAGCAGCCAAAGGTTCGGCAGGCTCCTGGGAGAGACCCAGTACTTC.